This T cell receptor (beta chain) came from a study of cytomegalovirus exposure and HLA in healthy donors. Study at large: Sequencing of 180 million or so T cells in an earlier analysis found 90 million to 120 million unique TCR beta sequences.

V was clipped by 7 bases and J by 5 bases; unmatched bases: 9. The CDR3 extends over 16 amino acids. The germline V gene has CDR1 ENHRY and CDR2 SYGVKD. PCR amplification relied on 60 Vbeta primers (plus 13 Jbeta primers). Clones were sequenced by immunoSEQ multiplex PCR, and TCRdb holds only the in-frame ones, with some missing. The listing records tens of thousands of clones. The chain employs TRBV10-3 and TRBJ2-1, with 12 bases that match TRBD1. This receptor was obtained from a woman aged 40 to 49 in good health and CMV-seropositive. The specimen was PBMCs. The CDR3 DNA reads TGTGCCATCATGGGACAGGGGGCTTATTCCGACAATGAGCAGTTCTTC. Protein: CAIMGQGAYSDNEQFF.